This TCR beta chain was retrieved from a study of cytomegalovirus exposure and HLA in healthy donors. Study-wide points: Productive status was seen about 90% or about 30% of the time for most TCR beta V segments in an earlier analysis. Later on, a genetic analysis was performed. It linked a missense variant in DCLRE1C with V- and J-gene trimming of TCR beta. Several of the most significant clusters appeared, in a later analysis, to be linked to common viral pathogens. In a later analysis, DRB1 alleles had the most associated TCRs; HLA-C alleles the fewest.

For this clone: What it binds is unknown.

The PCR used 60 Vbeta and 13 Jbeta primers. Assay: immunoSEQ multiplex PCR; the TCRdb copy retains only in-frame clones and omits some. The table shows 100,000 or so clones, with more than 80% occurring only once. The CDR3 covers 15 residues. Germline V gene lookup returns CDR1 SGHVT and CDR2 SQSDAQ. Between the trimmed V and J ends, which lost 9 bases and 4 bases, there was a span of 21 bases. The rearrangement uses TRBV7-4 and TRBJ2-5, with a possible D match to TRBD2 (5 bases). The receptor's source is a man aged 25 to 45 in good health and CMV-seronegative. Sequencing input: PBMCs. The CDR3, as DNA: TGTGCCAGGACTCACCGGGAACCCCCGGGAGAGACCCAGTACTTC. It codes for CARTHREPPGETQYF.